This TCR beta chain was obtained from a study of T-cell memory formation after mild COVID-19. Study summary: TCR clusters largely stayed donor specific.

Study-wide results and limits: Cross-reactive memory appears to have joined, as suggested by some responding clones showing up in pre-infection memory. Among CD4+ contracting clones, most were CM and EM, and CD8+ ones EMRA.

Only a few counts were recorded for this clonotype. Its target is unknown. J was trimmed by 2 bases and V by 5 bases; bases with no gene match: 12. Looked up from germline, CDR1 is SEHNR and CDR2 is FQNEAQ (reference sequence). The CDR3 contains 17 residues. The 5'RACE method, run with constant-segment primers, produced TCR alpha and TCR beta cDNA libraries (carrying sample barcodes and UMIs). MiXCR, applied by TCRdb to the 5' RACE reads, yields one record per CDR3 protein. The sample includes some 130,000 distinct CDR3 sequences, around 27% seen only once; the top ten take about 24%. The V gene is TRBV7-9, the J gene TRBJ2-3, with 8 bases that match TRBD1. Sequenced: PBMCs or a T cell subset sorted from them (not recorded which). This sequence was found in an adult woman who had mild COVID-19 (a few samples of this study predate the infection). Cell type and time point are not known. The CDR3: CASSPRPGQGPTDTQYF. The CDR3, as DNA: TGTGCCAGCAGCCCTAGACCCGGACAGGGCCCCACAGATACGCAGTATTTT.